The entry below gives a single TCR beta chain sequence along with its context. This record comes from a study of technical replicates of blood from several donors. From germline, CDR1 is WSHSY and CDR2 SAAADI. The CDR3 is made up of 14 amino acids. Trimming cost V 4 bases and J 5 bases; bases outside gene matches: 2. The protocol was immunoSEQ multiplex PCR, while the TCRdb copy is restricted to in-frame clones and leaves out a portion. The data hold approximately 82,000 clones, with roughly 94% observed a single time. The specimen was T cells isolated from PBMCs. The chain combines TRBV10-2 with TRBJ2-2; 9 positions match TRBD2. This clonotype was obtained from a human donor in good health. The CDR3 region has the DNA TGCGCCAGCAGTGGACTAGCGGAAACCGGGGAGCTGTTTTTT. Translating it yields CASSGLAETGELFF.